This T cell receptor beta chain was sequenced in a study of T cells after yellow fever vaccination. A few counts support this clonotype. CDR1 is MGHRA, CDR2 YSYEKL, per germline. V lost 2 bases to trimming and J lost 4 bases; unmatched junction nucleotides: 2. The CDR3 length is 15 residues. Each CDR3 protein is one row after TCRdb ran MiXCR on the 5' RACE reads. In the table there are about 85,000 distinct CDR3 sequences, 13% of which are singletons. This sample comprised CD8+ T cells not binding an NS4B(214-222) dextramer, sorted from PBMCs, obtained roughly 20 days after the first yellow fever vaccination. J is TRBJ2-7 and V is TRBV4-1; 13 nucleotides agree with TRBD2. This sequence was found in a man aged 18 to 29 who received the YFV17D yellow fever vaccine. CDR3 DNA: TGCGCCAGCAGCCAACAGGGACTAGCGGGGTACGAGCAGTACTTC. As protein: CASSQQGLAGYEQYF.